The clone carrying this T cell receptor beta chain was counted a few times. Its antigen is unknown. All the patients suffered relapse after autologous stem cell transplantation, and brentuximab vedotin exposure differed. The data are from a study of PD-1 blockade in classical Hodgkin lymphoma. Overall study context: Every 2 weeks, patients had 3 mg/kg nivolumab intravenously. Whole-study findings and limits: Complete responders matched newly diagnosed patients in baseline diversity. In newly diagnosed patients, baseline TCR diversity was reportedly below that of healthy donors. With CD4+ cells, TCR diversity rose significantly by C4D1, but not with CD8+ cells.

The length of the CDR3 is 14 residues. The V end lost 3 bases, the J end lost 6 bases, and 10 bases lay between the germline ends. Germline V gene lookup returns CDR1 SGDLS and CDR2 YYNGEE. This table comes from immunoSEQ multiplex PCR, and its TCRdb copy is limited to in-frame clones, with some not included. The repertoire holds around 45,000 clones, roughly 72% seen once, with approximately 3% in the top ten. This chain connects TRBV9 to TRBJ1-6; D is possibly TRBD1 (6 bases). The sequence was obtained from a human donor with classical Hodgkin lymphoma. Specimen: peripheral blood mononuclear cells (PBMCs), collected before the second cycle of nivolumab. CDR3 nucleotides: TGTGCCAGCAGCGAGACAGGATCTAATTCACCCCTCCACTTT. Amino acid sequence: CASSETGSNSPLHF.